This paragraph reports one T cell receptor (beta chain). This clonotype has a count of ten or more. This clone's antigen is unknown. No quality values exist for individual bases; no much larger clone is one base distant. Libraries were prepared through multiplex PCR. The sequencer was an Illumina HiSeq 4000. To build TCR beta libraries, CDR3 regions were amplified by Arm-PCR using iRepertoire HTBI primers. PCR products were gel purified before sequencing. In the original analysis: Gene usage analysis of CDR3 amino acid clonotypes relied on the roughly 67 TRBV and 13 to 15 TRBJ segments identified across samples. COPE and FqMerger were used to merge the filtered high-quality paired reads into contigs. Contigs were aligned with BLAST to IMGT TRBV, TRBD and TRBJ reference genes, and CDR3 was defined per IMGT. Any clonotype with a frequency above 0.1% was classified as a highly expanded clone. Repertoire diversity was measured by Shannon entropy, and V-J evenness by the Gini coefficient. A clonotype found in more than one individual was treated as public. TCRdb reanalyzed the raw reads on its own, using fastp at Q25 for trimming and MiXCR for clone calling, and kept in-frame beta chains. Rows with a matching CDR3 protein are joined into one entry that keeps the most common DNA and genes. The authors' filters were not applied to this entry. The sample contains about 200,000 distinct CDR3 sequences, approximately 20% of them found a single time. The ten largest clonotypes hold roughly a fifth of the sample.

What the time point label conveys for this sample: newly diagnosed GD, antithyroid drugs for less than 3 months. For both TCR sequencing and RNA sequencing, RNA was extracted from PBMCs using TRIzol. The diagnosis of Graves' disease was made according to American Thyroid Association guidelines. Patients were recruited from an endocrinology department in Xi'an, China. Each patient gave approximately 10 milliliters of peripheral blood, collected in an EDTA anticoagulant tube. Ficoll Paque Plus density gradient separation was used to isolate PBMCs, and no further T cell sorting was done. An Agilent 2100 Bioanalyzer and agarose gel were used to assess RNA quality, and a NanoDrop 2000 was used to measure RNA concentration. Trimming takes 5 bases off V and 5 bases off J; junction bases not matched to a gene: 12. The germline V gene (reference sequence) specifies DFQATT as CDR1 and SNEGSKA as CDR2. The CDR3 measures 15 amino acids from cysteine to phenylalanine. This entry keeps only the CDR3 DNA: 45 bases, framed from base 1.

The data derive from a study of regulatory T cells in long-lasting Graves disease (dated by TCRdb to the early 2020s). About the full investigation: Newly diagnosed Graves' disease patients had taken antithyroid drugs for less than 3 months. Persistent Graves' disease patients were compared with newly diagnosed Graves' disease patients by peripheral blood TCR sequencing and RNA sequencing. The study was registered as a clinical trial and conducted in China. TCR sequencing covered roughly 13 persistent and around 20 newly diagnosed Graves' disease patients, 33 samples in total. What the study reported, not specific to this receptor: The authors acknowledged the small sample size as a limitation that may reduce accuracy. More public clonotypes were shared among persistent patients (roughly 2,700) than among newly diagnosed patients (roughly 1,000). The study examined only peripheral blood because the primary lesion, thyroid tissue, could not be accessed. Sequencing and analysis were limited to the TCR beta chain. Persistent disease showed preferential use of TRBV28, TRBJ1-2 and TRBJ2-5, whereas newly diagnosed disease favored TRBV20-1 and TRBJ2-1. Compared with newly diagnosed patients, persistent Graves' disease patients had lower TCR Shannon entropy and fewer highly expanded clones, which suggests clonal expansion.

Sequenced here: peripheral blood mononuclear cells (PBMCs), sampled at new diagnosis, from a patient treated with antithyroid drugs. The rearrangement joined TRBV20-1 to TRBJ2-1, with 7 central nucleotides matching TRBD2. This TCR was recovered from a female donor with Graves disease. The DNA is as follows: TGCAGTGCTCCCGACGGAGCGGGAATCAACAATGAGCAGTTCTTC. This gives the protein CSAPDGAGINNEQFF.